This section outlines one TCR beta chain sequence together with its context. TCRdb analysed the 5' RACE reads with MiXCR anew, one entry per CDR3 protein. Of 52,000 or so distinct CDR3 sequences in the sample, under 25% were seen once. Cells sorted as Tregs were CD4+, CD25+ and CD127-/low. CDR3 length: 14 residues. Trimming shortened V by 6 bases and J by 6 bases, and 17 bases separated the two germline ends. The germline V gene has CDR1 MNHEY and CDR2 SVGEGT. The sequenced material came from tumor-infiltrating Tregs sorted from the breast tumor. The chain has TRBV6-2 or TRBV6-3 and TRBJ1-2, with TRBD1 as a possible D gene (5 bases). This clonotype was obtained from a female donor with breast cancer. CDR3 protein: CASRSSSRVHGYTF. As DNA, the CDR3 is TGTGCCAGCAGGAGCTCTAGCAGGGTACATGGCTACACCTTC.